This T cell receptor (beta chain) appears in the sequencing data of a study of blood T cell repertoires in COVID-19. About the study: Samples of COVID-19 (acute and convalescent) were obtained from the United States, Italy and Spain. In each case, the material was cDNA or gDNA derived from T cells, B-cell-depleted T cells, or PBMCs.

Original methodology: Amplification with reference gene primers provided the estimates of nucleated cell counts. Using immunoSEQ multiplex PCR, the repertoire was profiled, and TCRdb retains in-frame clones only, with some absent. V, J and clone size are those of that table, while D and trimming were read from the DNA. The table includes more than 300,000 clones, under 90% detected once. The CDR3 loop spans 13 amino acids. The V gene's germline CDR1 is MNHEY and CDR2 SVGAGI. Trimming removed 8 bases at V and 4 bases at J, with 14 bases between. Before being deemed recovered, Cohort 3 donors had two negative PCRs, clearance, or symptom resolution.

This TCR came from a young woman who had recovered from COVID-19. The material sequenced was PBMCs or T cells enriched from blood (not recorded which). J is TRBJ2-5 and V is TRBV6-5, with unresolved D. The CDR3 reads CASHSQVRETQYF. The CDR3 DNA reads as TGTGCCAGCCACAGTCAGGTCAGAGAGACCCAGTACTTC.